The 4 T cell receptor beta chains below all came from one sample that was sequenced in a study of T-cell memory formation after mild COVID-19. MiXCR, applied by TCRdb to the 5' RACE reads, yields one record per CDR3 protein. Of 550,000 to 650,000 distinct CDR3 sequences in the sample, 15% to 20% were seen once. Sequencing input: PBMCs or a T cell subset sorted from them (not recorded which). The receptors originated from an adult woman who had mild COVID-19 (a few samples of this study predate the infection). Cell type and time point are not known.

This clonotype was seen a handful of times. The CDR3 here is CSVGGTVGAYEQYF. The CDR3 DNA reads as TGCAGCGTCGGAGGGACAGTTGGGGCCTACGAGCAGTACTTC. The V call is TRBV29-1, the J call TRBJ2-7; perhaps TRBD1 as D (7 bases). V was cut by 6 bases and J by 2 bases, with 17 bases left in between. Per the germline V gene, CDR1 is SQVTM and CDR2 is ANQGSEA. This CDR3 has 14 residues.

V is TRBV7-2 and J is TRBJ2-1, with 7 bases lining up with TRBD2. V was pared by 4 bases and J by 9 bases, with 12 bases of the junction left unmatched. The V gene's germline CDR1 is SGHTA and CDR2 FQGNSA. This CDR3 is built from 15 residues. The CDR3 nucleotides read TGTGCCAGCAGCTCCTATGCGGGGGAAGGGAGTGAGCAGTTCTTC. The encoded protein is CASSSYAGEGSEQFF.

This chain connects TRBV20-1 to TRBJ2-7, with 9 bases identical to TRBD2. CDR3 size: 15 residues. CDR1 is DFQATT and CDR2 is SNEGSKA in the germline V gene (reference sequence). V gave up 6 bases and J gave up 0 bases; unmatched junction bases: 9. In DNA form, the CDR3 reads TGCAGTGCGGACCCCCTAGCGGGGTTCTCCTACGAGCAGTACTTC. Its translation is CSADPLAGFSYEQYF.

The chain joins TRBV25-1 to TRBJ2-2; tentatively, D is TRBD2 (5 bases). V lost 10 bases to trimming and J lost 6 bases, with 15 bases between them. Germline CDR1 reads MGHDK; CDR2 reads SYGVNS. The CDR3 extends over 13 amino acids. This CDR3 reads CAILPRDPGELFF. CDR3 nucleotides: TGTGCCATCCTTCCGAGGGATCCCGGGGAGCTGTTTTTT.